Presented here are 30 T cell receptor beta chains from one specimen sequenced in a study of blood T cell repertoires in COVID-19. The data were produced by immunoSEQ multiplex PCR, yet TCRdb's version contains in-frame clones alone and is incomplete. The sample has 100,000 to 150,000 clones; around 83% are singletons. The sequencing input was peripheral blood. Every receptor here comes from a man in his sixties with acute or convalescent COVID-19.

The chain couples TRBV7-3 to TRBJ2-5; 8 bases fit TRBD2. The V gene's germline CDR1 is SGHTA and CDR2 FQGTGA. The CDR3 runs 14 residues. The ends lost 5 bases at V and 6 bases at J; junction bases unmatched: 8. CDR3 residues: CASSARGGEKTQYF. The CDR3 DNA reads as TGTGCCAGCAGCGCCCGGGGGGGCGAGAAGACCCAGTACTTC.

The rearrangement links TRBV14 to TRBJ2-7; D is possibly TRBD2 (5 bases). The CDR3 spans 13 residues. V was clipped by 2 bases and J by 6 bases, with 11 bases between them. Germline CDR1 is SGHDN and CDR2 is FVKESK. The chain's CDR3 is CASSQRRVGEQYF. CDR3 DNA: TGTGCCAGCAGCCAAAGGCGGGTCGGCGAGCAGTACTTC. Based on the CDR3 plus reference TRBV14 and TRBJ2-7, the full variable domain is EAGVTQFPSHSVIEKGQTVTLRCDPISGHDNLYWYRRVMGKEIKFLLHFVKESKQDESGMPNNRFLAERTGGTYSTLKVQPAELEDSGVYFCASSQRRVGEQYFGPGTRLTVT.

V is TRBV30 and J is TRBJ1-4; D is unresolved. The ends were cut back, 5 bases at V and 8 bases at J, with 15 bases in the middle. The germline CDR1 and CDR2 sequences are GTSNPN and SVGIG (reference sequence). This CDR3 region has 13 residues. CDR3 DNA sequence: TGTGCCTGGTCGCGGACTCGAGGAGAAAAACTGTTTTTT. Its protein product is CAWSRTRGEKLFF.

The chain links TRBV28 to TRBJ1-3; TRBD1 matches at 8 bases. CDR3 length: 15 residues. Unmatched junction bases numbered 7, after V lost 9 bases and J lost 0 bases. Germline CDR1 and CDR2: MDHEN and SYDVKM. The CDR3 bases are TGTGCCAGTCGCCAGGGGACAGGCTCTGGAAACACCATATATTTT. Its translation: CASRQGTGSGNTIYF.

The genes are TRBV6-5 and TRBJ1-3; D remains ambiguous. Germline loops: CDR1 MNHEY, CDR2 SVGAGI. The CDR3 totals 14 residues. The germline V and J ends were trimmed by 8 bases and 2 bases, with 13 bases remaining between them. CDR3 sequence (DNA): TGTGCCAGCTCTGAGGTTCTGACTGGAAACACCATATATTTT. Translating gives CASSEVLTGNTIYF.

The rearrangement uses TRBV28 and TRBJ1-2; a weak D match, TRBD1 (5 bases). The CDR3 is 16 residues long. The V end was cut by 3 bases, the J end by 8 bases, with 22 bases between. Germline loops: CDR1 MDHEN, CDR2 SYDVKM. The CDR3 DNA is TGTGCCAGCAGTTTCGGGGGAGGCCCCAACCATCAGGGCTACACCTTC. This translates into CASSFGGGPNHQGYTF.

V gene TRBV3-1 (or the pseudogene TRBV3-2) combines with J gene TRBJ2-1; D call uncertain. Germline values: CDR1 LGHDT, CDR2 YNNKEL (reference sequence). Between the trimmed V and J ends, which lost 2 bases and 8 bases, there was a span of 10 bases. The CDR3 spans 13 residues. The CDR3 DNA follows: TGTGCCAGCAGCCAATTTTCTGTCGATGAGCAGTTCTTC. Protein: CASSQFSVDEQFF.

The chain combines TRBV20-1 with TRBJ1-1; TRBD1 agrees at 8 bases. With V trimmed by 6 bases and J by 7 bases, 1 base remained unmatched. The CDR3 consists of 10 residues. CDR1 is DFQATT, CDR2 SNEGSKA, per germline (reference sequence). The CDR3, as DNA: TGCAGTGCAGGACAGGGTGAAGCTTTCTTT. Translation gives CSAGQGEAFF.

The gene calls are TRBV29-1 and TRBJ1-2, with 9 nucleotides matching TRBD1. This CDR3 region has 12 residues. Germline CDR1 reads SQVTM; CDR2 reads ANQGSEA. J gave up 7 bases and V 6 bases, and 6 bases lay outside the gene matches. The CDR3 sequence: CSVTGGAFGYTF. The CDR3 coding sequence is TGCAGCGTGACAGGGGGAGCTTTTGGCTACACCTTC. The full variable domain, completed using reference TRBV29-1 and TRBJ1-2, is SAVISQKPSRDICQRGTSLTIQCQVDSQVTMMFWYRQQPGQSLTLIATANQGSEATYESGFVIDKFPISRPNLTFSTLTVSNMSPEDSSIYLCSVTGGAFGYTFGSGTRLTVV.

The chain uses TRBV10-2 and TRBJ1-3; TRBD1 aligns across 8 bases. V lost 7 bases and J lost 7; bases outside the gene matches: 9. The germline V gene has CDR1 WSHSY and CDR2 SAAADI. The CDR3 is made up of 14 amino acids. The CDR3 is CASIDRGESNTIYF. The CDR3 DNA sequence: TGCGCCAGCATTGACAGGGGTGAGAGCAACACCATATATTTT.

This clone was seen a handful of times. The CDR3 region has the DNA TGTGCCACCAGTGATTCCCGGGCTCCGGGGAACTCACCCCTCCACTTT. Its translation is CATSDSRAPGNSPLHF. This chain uses TRBV24-1 with TRBJ1-6; D not resolved. V lost 2 bases to trimming and J lost 10 bases, with 17 bases between them. Germline V gene lookup returns CDR1 KGHDR and CDR2 SFDVKD. CDR3 length equals 16 residues.

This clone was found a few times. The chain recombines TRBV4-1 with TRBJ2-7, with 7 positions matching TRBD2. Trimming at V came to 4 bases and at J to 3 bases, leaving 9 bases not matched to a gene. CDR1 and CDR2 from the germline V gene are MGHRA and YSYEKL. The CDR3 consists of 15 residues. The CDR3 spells CASSPGIGEGYEQYF. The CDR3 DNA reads TGCGCCAGCAGCCCCGGCATAGGGGAGGGCTACGAGCAGTACTTC.

Here the CDR3 DNA reads TGTGCCAGCAGCTCGCGACTAGCGGGAGGGGATACGCAGTATTTT. Encoded protein: CASSSRLAGGDTQYF. This chain connects TRBV7-8 to TRBJ2-3; 14 bases align to TRBD2. Germline loops: CDR1 SGHVS, CDR2 FQNEAQ. Losses at the gene ends were 4 bases for V and 6 bases for J; bases not matched to a gene: 3. The CDR3 has 15 amino acids.

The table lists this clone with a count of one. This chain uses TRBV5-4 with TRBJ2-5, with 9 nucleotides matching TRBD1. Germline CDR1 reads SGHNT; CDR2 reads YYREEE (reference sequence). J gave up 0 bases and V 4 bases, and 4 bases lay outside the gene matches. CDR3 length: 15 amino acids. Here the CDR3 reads CASSRDREYQETQYF. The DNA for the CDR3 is TGTGCCAGCAGCAGGGACAGGGAGTACCAAGAGACCCAGTACTTC. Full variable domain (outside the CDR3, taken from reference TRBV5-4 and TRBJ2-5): ETGVTQSPTHLIKTRGQQVTLRCSSQSGHNTVSWYQQALGQGPQFIFQYYREEENGRGNFPPRFSGLQFPNYSSELNVNALELDDSALYLCASSRDREYQETQYFGPGTRLLVL.

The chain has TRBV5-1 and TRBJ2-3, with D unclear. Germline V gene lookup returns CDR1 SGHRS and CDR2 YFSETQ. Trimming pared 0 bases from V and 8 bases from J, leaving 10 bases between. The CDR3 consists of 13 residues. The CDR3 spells CASSLGSSPTQYF. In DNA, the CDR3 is TGCGCCAGCAGCTTGGGCTCGAGTCCTACGCAGTATTTT.

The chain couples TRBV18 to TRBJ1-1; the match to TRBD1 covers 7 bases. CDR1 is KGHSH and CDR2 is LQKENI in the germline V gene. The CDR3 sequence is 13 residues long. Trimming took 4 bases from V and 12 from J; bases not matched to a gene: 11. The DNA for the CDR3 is TGTGCCAGCTCACGGGACAGCACTTCCTCATCTTTCTTT. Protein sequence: CASSRDSTSSSFF.

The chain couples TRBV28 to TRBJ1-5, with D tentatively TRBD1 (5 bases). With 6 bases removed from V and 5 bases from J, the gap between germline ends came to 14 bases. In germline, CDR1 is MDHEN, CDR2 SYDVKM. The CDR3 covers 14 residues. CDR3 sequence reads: CASSPRGFDQPQHF. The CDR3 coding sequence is TGTGCCAGCAGCCCACGGGGGTTCGATCAGCCCCAGCATTTT.

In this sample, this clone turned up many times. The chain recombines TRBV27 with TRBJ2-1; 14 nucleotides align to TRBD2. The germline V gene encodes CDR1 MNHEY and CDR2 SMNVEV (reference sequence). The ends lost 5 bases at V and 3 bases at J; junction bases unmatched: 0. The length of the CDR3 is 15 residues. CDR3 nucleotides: TGTGCCAGCAGTGGGACTAGCGGGAGCTACAATGAGCAGTTCTTC. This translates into CASSGTSGSYNEQFF.

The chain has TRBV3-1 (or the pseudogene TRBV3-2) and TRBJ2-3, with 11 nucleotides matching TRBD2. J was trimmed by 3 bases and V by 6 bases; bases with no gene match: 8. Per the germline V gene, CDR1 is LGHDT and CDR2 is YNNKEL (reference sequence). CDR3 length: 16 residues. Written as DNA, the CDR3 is TGTGCCAGCAGGCCACCGGGACTAGCGGATACAGATACGCAGTATTTT. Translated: CASRPPGLADTDTQYF.

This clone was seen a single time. The CDR3 region has the DNA TGTGCCAGCAGTTACACAGAGAACACTGAAGCTTTCTTT. Translation: CASSYTENTEAFF. The V and J genes are TRBV3-1 (or the pseudogene TRBV3-2) and TRBJ1-1; D remains ambiguous. The CDR3 sequence is 13 residues long. V was shortened by 6 bases and J by 1 base, with 9 bases between the two germline ends. Germline loops: CDR1 LGHDT, CDR2 YNNKEL (reference sequence).

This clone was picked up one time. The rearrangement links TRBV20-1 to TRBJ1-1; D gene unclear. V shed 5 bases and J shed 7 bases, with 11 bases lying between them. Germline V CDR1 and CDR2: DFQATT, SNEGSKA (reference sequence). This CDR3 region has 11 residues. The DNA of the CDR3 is TGCAGTGCTGCCGGGCGGGATGAAGCTTTCTTT. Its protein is CSAAGRDEAFF.

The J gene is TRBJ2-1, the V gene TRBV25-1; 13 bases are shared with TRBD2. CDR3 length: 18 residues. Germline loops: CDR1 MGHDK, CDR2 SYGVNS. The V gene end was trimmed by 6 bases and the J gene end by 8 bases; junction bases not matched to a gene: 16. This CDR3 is CASRPTSGRAPRGDEQFF. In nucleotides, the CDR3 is TGTGCCAGCAGACCCACTAGCGGGAGGGCCCCACGCGGGGATGAGCAGTTCTTC.

For the CDR3, the DNA is TGTGCCAGCAGTTGGGGGCTCAATCAGCCCCAGCATTTT. This translates into CASSWGLNQPQHF. The chain joins TRBV28 to TRBJ1-5, with D possibly matching TRBD1 (6 bases). This CDR3 has 13 residues. Germline assignment: CDR1 MDHEN and CDR2 SYDVKM. Trimming removed 4 bases from V and 3 bases from J, with 7 bases in between.

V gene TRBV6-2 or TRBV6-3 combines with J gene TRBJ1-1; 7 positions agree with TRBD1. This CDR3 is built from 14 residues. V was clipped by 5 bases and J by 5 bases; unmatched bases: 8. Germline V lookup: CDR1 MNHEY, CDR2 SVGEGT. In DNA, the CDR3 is TGTGCCAGCAGTGACCTGACAGGGCGGACTGAAGCTTTCTTT. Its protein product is CASSDLTGRTEAFF.

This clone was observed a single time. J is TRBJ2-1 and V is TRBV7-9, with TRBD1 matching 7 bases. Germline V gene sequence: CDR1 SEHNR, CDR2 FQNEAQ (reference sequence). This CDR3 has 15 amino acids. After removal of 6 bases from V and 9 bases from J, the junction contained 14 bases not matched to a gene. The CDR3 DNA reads TGTGCCAGCAGACCCGCTGGAACAGGGGCGGGTGAGCAGTTCTTC. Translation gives CASRPAGTGAGEQFF.

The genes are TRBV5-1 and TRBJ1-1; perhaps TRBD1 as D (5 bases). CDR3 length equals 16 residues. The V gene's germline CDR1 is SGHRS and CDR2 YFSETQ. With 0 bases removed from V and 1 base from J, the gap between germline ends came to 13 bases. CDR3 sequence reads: CASSLEAQGTNTEAFF. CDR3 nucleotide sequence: TGCGCCAGCAGCTTGGAGGCGCAGGGAACGAACACTGAAGCTTTCTTT.

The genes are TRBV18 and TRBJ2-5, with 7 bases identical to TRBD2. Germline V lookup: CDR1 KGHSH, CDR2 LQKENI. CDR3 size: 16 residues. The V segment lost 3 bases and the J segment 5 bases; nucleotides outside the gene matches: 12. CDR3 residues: CASSPSRAGVGETQYF. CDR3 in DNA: TGTGCCAGCTCACCCTCAAGGGCGGGAGTAGGGGAGACCCAGTACTTC.

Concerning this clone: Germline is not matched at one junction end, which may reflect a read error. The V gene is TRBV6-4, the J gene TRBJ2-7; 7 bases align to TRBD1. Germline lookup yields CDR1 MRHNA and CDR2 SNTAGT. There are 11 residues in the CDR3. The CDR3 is CASSSRTGKHF. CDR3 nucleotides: TGTGCCAGCAGTTCCCGGACAGGCAAGCACTTC.

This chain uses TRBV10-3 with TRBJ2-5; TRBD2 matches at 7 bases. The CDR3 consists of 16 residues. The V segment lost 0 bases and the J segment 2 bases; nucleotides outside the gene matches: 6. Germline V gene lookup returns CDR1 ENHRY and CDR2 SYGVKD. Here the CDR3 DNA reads TGTGCCATCAGTGAGTCGAGGCCTAGCGGACAAGAGACCCAGTACTTC. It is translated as CAISESRPSGQETQYF.

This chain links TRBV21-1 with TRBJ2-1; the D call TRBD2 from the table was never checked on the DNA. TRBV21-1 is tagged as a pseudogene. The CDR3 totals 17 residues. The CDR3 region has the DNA TGTGCCAGCAGCAGGGGGAGTAGGGAGCGGGAGATCAATGAGCAGTTCTTC. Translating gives CASSRGSREREINEQFF.